This T cell receptor beta chain originates from a study of cytomegalovirus exposure and HLA in healthy donors (dated 2017 in TCRdb). Background on the whole study: According to a later analysis, the roughly 120 validation repertoires were produced on the same platform as the roughly 600 repertoires of the first cohort. The study was designed to test whether signatures of past pathogen exposure could be identified by cataloging public T cell receptors. Along with the roughly 670-subject first cohort, a separate validation cohort of some 130 different subjects was used. To predict cytomegalovirus infection status, the study combined high-throughput TCR immunosequencing, statistical association of individual TCRs with disease status, and machine learning.

CDR1 and CDR2, looked up from the germline V gene, are MNHNS and SASEGT. The V and J ends are trimmed by 1 base and 10 bases, leaving 19 bases between them. The CDR3 measures 16 amino acids from cysteine to phenylalanine. Of the read, only the CDR3 DNA is kept; its 48 bases are in frame from base 1. Library method: the immunoSEQ multiplex PCR assay. The authors' analysis ran thus. To diagnose cytomegalovirus status from the catalog of TCR beta chain sequences, a statistical classification framework was built. The table was pulled from immuneACCESS by TCRdb, which kept in-frame rearrangements only. Such tables lose some clones; where checked, under half of the loss comes from unresolved V genes, and the rest has no known cause. V and J calls and clone size are given by that table; D and trimming were obtained from the DNA. The table for this sample lists under 75,000 clones; about 97% of them were counted only once. Under 2% of the sample belongs to the ten largest clones.

What the research found in general, with its limitations: A later analysis had no HLA typing for the validation cohort, so co-occurrence there was scored across all 110 or so repertoires. The authors suggested that the approach could potentially be extended to other disease states and immunological phenotypes. Across donors, most TCR sequences were observed very rarely, whereas some public TCRs were present in many individuals. Cytomegalovirus status was reported to be diagnosed by the classifier with high specificity and sensitivity in both the original and validation cohorts. Of the cluster scores, 85% to 95% were above 0 in a later analysis, which found that TCRs clustered in the first cohort also tended to co-occur in the approximately 130 validation repertoires. A few of the identified cytomegalovirus-associated TCR beta chains were confirmed in vitro to be specific for cytomegalovirus antigens. A total of 150 or so TCR beta chains were listed by the study as associated with cytomegalovirus.

Comments on this clone: It has no known antigen specificity. Within one base of it there is no much larger clone, and no base qualities were kept.

Separate from the roughly 700-subject first cohort, the validation cohort of about 120 subjects was the group to which the donors belonged. The sample taken for sequencing was PBMCs. The source is a woman aged 18-35 years in good health and CMV-seropositive. The sequence is built from TRBV6-1 and TRBJ1-4; TRBD1 is a weak D gene call, 5 bases matching. The DNA sequence is TGTGCCAGCAGTGAAGAAAGCCCAGGGTATCGAACAAAACTGTTTTTT. This is translated as CASSEESPGYRTKLFF.